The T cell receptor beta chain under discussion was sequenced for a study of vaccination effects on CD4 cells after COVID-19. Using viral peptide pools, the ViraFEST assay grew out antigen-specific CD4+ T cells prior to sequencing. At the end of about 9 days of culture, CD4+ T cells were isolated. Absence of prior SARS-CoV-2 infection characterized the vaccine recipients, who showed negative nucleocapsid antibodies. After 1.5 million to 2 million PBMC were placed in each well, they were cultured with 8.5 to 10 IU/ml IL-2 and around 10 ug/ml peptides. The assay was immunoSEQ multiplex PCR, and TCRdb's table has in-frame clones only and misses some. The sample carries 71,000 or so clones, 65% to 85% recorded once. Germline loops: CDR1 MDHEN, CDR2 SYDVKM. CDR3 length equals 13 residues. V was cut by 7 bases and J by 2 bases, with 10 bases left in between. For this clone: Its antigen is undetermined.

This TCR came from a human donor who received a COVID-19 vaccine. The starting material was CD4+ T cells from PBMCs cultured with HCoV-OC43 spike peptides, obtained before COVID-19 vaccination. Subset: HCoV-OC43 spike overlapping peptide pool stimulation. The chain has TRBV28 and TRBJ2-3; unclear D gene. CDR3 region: CASIAASTDTQYF. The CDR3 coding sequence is TGTGCCAGCATAGCTGCTTCCACAGATACGCAGTATTTT. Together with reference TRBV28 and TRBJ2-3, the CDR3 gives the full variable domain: DVKVTQSSRYLVKRTGEKVFLECVQDMDHENMFWYRQDPGLGLRLIYFSYDVKMKEKGDIPEGYSVSREKKERFSLILESASTNQTSMYLCASIAASTDTQYFGPGTRLTVL.